The clone carrying this TCR beta chain has just a few counts. This sample is drawn from a study of blood T cell repertoires in COVID-19. About the research overall: The United States, Italy and Spain provided the acute and convalescent COVID-19 samples. PBMCs, B-cell-depleted T cells, or T cells were the source of the cDNA or gDNA that made up the material.

Per the original methods: Reference gene primer amplification yielded estimated nucleated cell counts. Assay: immunoSEQ multiplex PCR; the TCRdb copy retains only in-frame clones and omits some. Clone size and the V and J calls come from that table; the DNA yielded D and trimming. The data hold 140,000 or so clones, with around 90% observed a single time. J gave up 7 bases and V 3 bases, and 3 bases lay outside the gene matches. Germline lookup yields CDR1 MDHEN and CDR2 SYDVKM. The CDR3 length is 14 residues. The chain carries TRBV28 and TRBJ1-6; the match to TRBD1 covers 7 bases. The sample consisted of peripheral blood. This TCR came from a human donor in a cohort sampled during active COVID-19. CDR3 bases: TGTGCCAGCAGTTTTGGACAGGCGAATTCACCCCTCCACTTT. It codes for CASSFGQANSPLHF.